These 4 T cell receptor beta chains originate from one sample sequenced in a study of human T cells and chemical hapten exposure. The time point is: pre-sensitization, week 0. Documented treatment: therapeutic diphenylcyclopropenone sensitization with weekly scalp DPC. TCRdb re-called the RACE reads through MiXCR, storing one row per CDR3 protein. Among more than 250,000 distinct CDR3 sequences, about 8.1% were seen once, and the ten largest hold 2% to 2.5%. Sequencing was performed on whole blood, taken in connection with sensitization to the hapten diphenylcyclopropenone (DPC). The receptors were sampled from a middle-aged woman with alopecia areata. Some clones in this sample may be carry-over from other donors' samples.

This clonotype was recorded a few times. The CDR3 region is CASTGSPGPGETQYF. The CDR3, as DNA: TGCGCCAGCACCGGAAGCCCCGGGCCGGGAGAGACCCAGTACTTC. This chain joins TRBV5-1 and TRBJ2-5, with D unresolved. The CDR3 contains 15 residues. V lost 6 bases to trimming and J lost 4 bases, with 19 bases between them. Germline V gene lookup returns CDR1 SGHRS and CDR2 YFSETQ.

This clonotype has more than one count but fewer than ten. This rearrangement joins TRBV5-1 to TRBJ1-1, with 9 bases aligning to TRBD1. Germline trimming cut 2 bases from V and 5 bases from J; bases unmatched to any gene: 7. The germline CDR1 and CDR2 sequences are SGHRS and YFSETQ. CDR3 length: 15 amino acids. The CDR3: CASSFTGGSRTEAFF. The CDR3 DNA follows: TGCGCCAGCAGCTTTACAGGGGGCAGTCGGACTGAAGCTTTCTTT.

The V call is TRBV7-2, the J call TRBJ2-5; 7 bases are shared with TRBD1. Germline V CDR1 and CDR2: SGHTA, FQGNSA. CDR3 length equals 13 residues. Unmatched junction bases numbered 6, after V lost 7 bases and J lost 4 bases. This CDR3 reads CASTQGVRETQYF. CDR3 DNA: TGTGCCAGCACTCAGGGGGTTAGAGAGACCCAGTACTTC.

The J gene is TRBJ2-7, the V gene TRBV4-3, with TRBD2 identical over 7 bases. The CDR3 totals 15 residues. The germline V gene encodes CDR1 LGHNA and CDR2 YSLEER. J lost 7 bases, V lost 0 bases, and 9 bases had no gene match. CDR3 bases: TGCGCCAGCAGCCAAGAGACTAGCCGGGCGGGGGAGCAGTACTTC. Protein sequence: CASSQETSRAGEQYF.